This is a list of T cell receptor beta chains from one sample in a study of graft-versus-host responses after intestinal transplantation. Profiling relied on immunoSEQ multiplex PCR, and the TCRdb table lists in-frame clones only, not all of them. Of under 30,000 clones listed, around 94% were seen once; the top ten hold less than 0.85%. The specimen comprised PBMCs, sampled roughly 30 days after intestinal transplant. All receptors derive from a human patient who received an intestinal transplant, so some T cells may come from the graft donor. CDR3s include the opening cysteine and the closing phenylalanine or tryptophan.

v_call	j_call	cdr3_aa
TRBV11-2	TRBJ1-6	CASSLAGRQDSPLHF
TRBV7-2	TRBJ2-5	CASSLAGGGNLQETQYF
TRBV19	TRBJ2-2	CASKGSTGELFF
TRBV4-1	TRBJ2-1	CASSQPRDYPYNEQFF
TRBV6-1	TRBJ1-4	CASSEGQPFNEKLFF
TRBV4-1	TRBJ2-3	CASSDRSGRAVDTQYF
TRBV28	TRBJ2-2	CASSLLGGPHTGELFF
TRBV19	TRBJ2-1	CASGIYSSSYNEQFF
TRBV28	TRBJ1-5	CASSLQYSNQPQHF
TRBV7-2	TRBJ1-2	CASSLPGITYGYTF
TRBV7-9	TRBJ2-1	CASSLAGLPTEQFF